This paragraph reports one T cell receptor (beta chain). Its antigen is currently unknown. These data belong to a study of blood T cells in healthy people across ages. Notes on the study in general: Diversity of TCR beta correlated strongly with naive T cell percentage. Estimates of total diversity, which came from one million sequenced T cells, were considered to be underestimates.

With a J-beta primer mix and a sample-barcoded 5' primer, a second PCR ran 7 to 11 cycles. TCRdb itself ran the 5' RACE reads through MiXCR, one entry per CDR3 protein. This sample has hundreds of thousands of distinct CDR3 sequences, with 47% found just once. V was pared by 4 bases and J by 3 bases, with 10 bases between. Germline V gene sequence: CDR1 DFQATT, CDR2 SNEGSKA (reference sequence). The CDR3 extends over 13 amino acids. Donors were systemically healthy Caucasian individuals from Russia aged roughly 6 to 95 years. The chain has TRBV20-1 and TRBJ2-1, with D hard to call. The sequenced material came from blood. This clonotype was obtained from a man older than 75 in good health. The CDR3 DNA follows: TGCAGTGCTAAGGCCGTCTTCTACAATGAGCAGTTCTTC. Amino acids: CSAKAVFYNEQFF.